Listed below are T cell receptor beta chains from one sample, sequenced in a study of blood T cells in healthy people across ages. TCRdb called the 5' RACE reads again in MiXCR, with one record for every CDR3 protein. Here the sample spans about 720,000 distinct CDR3 sequences, 20% to 30% being singletons. Separately, the same data were catalogued under a study of T cells of mothers and their children.

Specimen: blood. The receptors shown here come from a boy aged 5-17 years in good health. CDR3s include the opening cysteine and the closing phenylalanine or tryptophan. A D gene is named only where the DNA matches it firmly. The listing skips clone size in some rows; elsewhere it reads once, few, many or a size class.

j_call | d_call | v_call | clone_size | cdr3_nt | cdr3_aa
TRBJ2-7 | TRBD1 | TRBV5-5 | - | TGTGCCAGCAGCTTTGGGGACAGGGCTGACTACGAGCAGTACTTC | CASSFGDRADYEQYF
TRBJ1-4 | - | TRBV15 | - | TGTGCCACCAGCAGACCCAGGGGTAATAATGAAAAACTGTTTTTT | CATSRPRGNNEKLFF
TRBJ2-1 | TRBD2 | TRBV5-1 | - | TGCGCCAGCAGCCTGGACCTAATAGCGGGGGGGCCCGAAACCTACAATGAGCAGTTCTTC | CASSLDLIAGGPETYNEQFF
TRBJ1-5 | - | TRBV7-2 | - | TGTGCCAGCAGCCGTACATCGGGCAATCAGCCCCAGCATTTT | CASSRTSGNQPQHF
TRBJ1-1 | - | TRBV7-6 | few | TGTGCCAGCAGCTCCAACAGGAACACTGAAGCTTTCTTT | CASSSNRNTEAFF
TRBJ1-3 | TRBD1 | TRBV4-1 | - | TGCGCCAGCAGCCAAGATCGACAGGGTCCTGGAAACACCATATATTTT | CASSQDRQGPGNTIYF
TRBJ2-2 | TRBD1 | TRBV11-1 | few | TGTGCCAGCAGCTGGGACAGGGTAAACACCGGGGAGCTGTTTTTT | CASSWDRVNTGELFF
TRBJ1-3 | TRBD1 | TRBV12-3/TRBV12-4 | many | TGTGCCAGCAGTTTGGGACAGAGCTCTGGAAACACCATATATTTT | CASSLGQSSGNTIYF
TRBJ2-3 | TRBD2 | TRBV6-2/TRBV6-3 | - | TGTGCCAGCAGACCTAGCGGGGGGCGGACAGATACGCAGTATTTT | CASRPSGGRTDTQYF
TRBJ2-4 | - | TRBV20-1 | few | TGCAGTGCTAGGGCCCGTCTAAACGGCAAAAACATTCAGTACTTC | CSARARLNGKNIQYF
TRBJ2-1 | TRBD2 | TRBV7-2 | few | TGTGCCAGCAGCCGTCAACTAGCGGTAAACGGCGATGAGCAGTTCTTC | CASSRQLAVNGDEQFF
TRBJ2-2 | - | TRBV4-1 | few | TGCGCCAGCAGCCAAGAGGGGCCTAGCGTAGCGAACACCGGGGAGCTGTTTTTT | CASSQEGPSVANTGELFF
TRBJ2-1 | TRBD2 | TRBV4-1 | - | TGCGCCAGCAGCTCCCCTAGCGGGAGCCTTCTCTCCTACAATGAGCAGTTCTTC | CASSSPSGSLLSYNEQFF
TRBJ2-3 | - | TRBV21-1 | - | TGTGCCAGCAGCCCATTAGGGAATACGCAGTATTTT | CASSPLGNTQYF
TRBJ2-1 | - | TRBV7-2 | few | TGTGCCAGCAGCCCCGGACGGAGATACAATGAGCAGTTCTTC | CASSPGRRYNEQFF
TRBJ2-1 | TRBD1 | TRBV3-1 | once | TGTGCCAGCAGCCAAGCCGGGACAGGGTTAAACAATGAGCAGTTCTTC | CASSQAGTGLNNEQFF
TRBJ2-7 | - | TRBV20-1 | few | TGCAGTGCTAGAGATCGGGACACTATCTACGAGCAGTACTTC | CSARDRDTIYEQYF
TRBJ2-5 | TRBD1 | TRBV7-9 | - | TGTGCCAGCAGCCCTAGCCCAGGGGGCGAGGAGACCCAGTACTTC | CASSPSPGGEETQYF
TRBJ2-1 | - | TRBV4-1 | few | TGCGCCAGCAGCCAACTAGCGGCAGGGGGGCACAATGAGCAGTTCTTC | CASSQLAAGGHNEQFF
TRBJ2-3 | TRBD2 | TRBV6-1 | - | TGTGCCAGCAGTGAAGTTCGCGGGAGGGTTGGAGATACGCAGTATTTT | CASSEVRGRVGDTQYF
TRBJ2-4 | - | TRBV7-2 | few | TGTGCCAGCAGCTTGGGAAGGGGAGTAGGAAACATTCAGTACTTC | CASSLGRGVGNIQYF
TRBJ1-1 | TRBD1 | TRBV27 | - | TGTGCCAGCAGTACGACAGGGTTCATCGGCACTGAAGCTTTCTTT | CASSTTGFIGTEAFF
TRBJ2-3 | TRBD2 | TRBV7-2 | few | TGTGCCAGCAGCTTTGCTCCAGCGGGGGTCGGGATAGATACGCAGTATTTT | CASSFAPAGVGIDTQYF
TRBJ1-1 | - | TRBV12-3/TRBV12-4 | few | TGTGCCAGCAGCCTTAAGCAGGAGAACACTGAAGCTTTCTTT | CASSLKQENTEAFF
TRBJ2-5 | TRBD1 | TRBV10-3 | few | TGTGCCATCAGTGAGCCGGGGACAGGGGCCGAGACCCAGTACTTC | CAISEPGTGAETQYF